This record concerns one T cell receptor beta chain sequence. No antigen is known for it. CDR3 length equals 15 residues. After removal of 5 bases from V and 2 bases from J, the junction contained 5 bases not matched to a gene. The V gene's germline CDR1 is LNHDA and CDR2 SQIVND (reference sequence). A 200 ng quantity of DNA, 30,000 to 35,000 T cell genomes, went into the sorted-subset replicate PCRs. Profiling relied on immunoSEQ multiplex PCR, and the TCRdb table lists in-frame clones only, not all of them. This sample has 1,400,000 or so clones, with approximately 98.5% found just once. This record belongs to a study of shared clonotypes between healthy human individuals. Whole-study findings and limits: Investigators expected sequencing depth to affect clonotype sharing among donors. Naive subsets tended to show greater estimated richness than memory subsets.

This chain joins TRBV19 and TRBJ1-2; 10 nucleotides match TRBD1. The sequencing input was naive CD4+ T cells sorted from blood. Subset reported: CD45RA+ positively selected. This sequence was found in a man aged 25-45 years in good health. The DNA for the CDR3 is TGTGCCAGTAGTGCATCGACAGGGGGCAACTATGGCTACACCTTC. Residues: CASSASTGGNYGYTF.